This TCR beta chain was captured in a study of T-cell memory formation after mild COVID-19. Across the whole study: The two donors had largely donor-specific TCR clusters.

As regards this clonotype: The antigen is undetermined.

Whole-study findings and limits: Of the contracting clones, CD4+ ones lay mainly in CM and EM, and CD8+ ones in EMRA. Pre-infection memory held some responding clones, suggesting pre-existing cross-reactive T cells responded. Clones contracting over day 15 to 85 were CD4/CD8 balanced, with later expanders leaning CD4+.

TCRdb reprocessed the 5' RACE reads via MiXCR and lists one record per CDR3 protein. Of about 170,000 distinct CDR3 sequences in the sample, about an eighth were seen once. The CDR3 is 11 residues long. V was clipped by 6 bases and J by 9 bases, with 11 bases between them. Germline V gene lookup returns CDR1 MNHEY and CDR2 SVGAGI. This chain links TRBV6-5 with TRBJ1-1; D may be TRBD1 (5 bases). This receptor was taken from a young man who had mild COVID-19 (a few samples of this study predate the infection). Cell type and time point are not known. The sample comprised PBMCs or a T cell subset sorted from them (not recorded which). The CDR3 nucleotides read TGTGCCAGCAGCCGGGACCGAAAAGCTTTCTTT. Protein product: CASSRDRKAFF.